This T cell receptor beta chain was obtained from a study of identical twins. Study-wide results and caveats: Cord blood beta clonotypes present at high abundance carried fewer insertions; no such pattern appeared in memory repertoires. Among beta out-of-frame sequences, excess sharing between twins appeared weaker.

TCRdb ran MiXCR on the 5' RACE reads and lists one entry per CDR3 protein. The table includes around 690,000 distinct CDR3 sequences, around 21% detected once. Unmatched junction bases numbered 10, after V lost 8 bases and J lost 4 bases. This CDR3 is 15 amino acids long. Germline V gives CDR1 MNHEY, CDR2 SMNVEV (reference sequence). This clonotype was seen a handful of times. Its antigen is still unknown. The sample was also linked to a second study, of T cells expressing NK-cell markers. That publication notes: One of eight sequenced donors was HCMV-seronegative; the other seven were seropositive.

The chain carries TRBV27 and TRBJ2-7; 11 bases are a match to TRBD1. Material: PBMCs. The receptor was derived from a woman aged 18-35 years in good health. The CDR3 reads CASGSPGTGGYEQYF. CDR3 DNA sequence: TGTGCCAGCGGCTCCCCCGGGACAGGGGGGTACGAGCAGTACTTC.